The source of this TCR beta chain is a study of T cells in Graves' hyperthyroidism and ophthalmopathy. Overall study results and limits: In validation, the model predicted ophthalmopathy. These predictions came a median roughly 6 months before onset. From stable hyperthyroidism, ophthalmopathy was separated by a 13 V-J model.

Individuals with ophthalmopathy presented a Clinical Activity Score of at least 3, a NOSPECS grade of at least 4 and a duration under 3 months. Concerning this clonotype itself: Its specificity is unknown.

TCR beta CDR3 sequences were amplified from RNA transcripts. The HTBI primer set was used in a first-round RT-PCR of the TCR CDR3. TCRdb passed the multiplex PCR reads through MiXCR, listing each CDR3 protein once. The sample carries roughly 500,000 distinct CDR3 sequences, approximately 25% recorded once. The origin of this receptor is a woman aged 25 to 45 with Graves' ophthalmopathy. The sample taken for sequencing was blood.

CDR3 nucleotides: TGCAGCGTCGGACTAGCGGGGAGTCCCACAGATACGCAGTATTTT. Translating it yields CSVGLAGSPTDTQYF. V is TRBV29-1 and J is TRBJ2-3; 12 bases match TRBD2. After removal of 6 bases from V and 2 bases from J, the junction contained 6 bases not matched to a gene. This CDR3 contains 15 residues. Germline V gives CDR1 SQVTM, CDR2 ANQGSEA.